The present T cell receptor (beta chain) was sequenced within a study of T-cell memory formation after mild COVID-19. Across the whole study: Among the donors, TCR clusters were largely specific to each donor.

The CDR3 sequence is 15 residues long. V lost 2 bases to trimming and J lost 4 bases, with 14 bases between them. Germline values: CDR1 MNHEY, CDR2 SMNVEV (reference sequence). Study-wide findings and caveats: A subset of responding clones appeared in pre-infection memory, suggesting cross-reactive memory joined.

The table lists this clonotype with a few counts. Its antigen is not known. TCRdb reprocessed the 5' RACE reads with MiXCR, giving one entry per CDR3 protein. The sample shows approximately 350,000 distinct CDR3 sequences, 10% to 15% of them seen only once. The sequenced material came from PBMCs or a T cell subset sorted from them (not recorded which). The V gene is TRBV27, the J gene TRBJ1-2; the D gene is possibly TRBD1 (5 bases). This TCR derives from a man aged 18 to 30 who had mild COVID-19 (a few samples of this study predate the infection). Cell type and time point are not known. CDR3 sequence reads: CASSLNRAGAYGYTF. The CDR3 DNA follows: TGTGCCAGCAGTTTAAACAGAGCCGGGGCCTATGGCTACACCTTC.